Each of the 21 T cell receptor beta chains below was sequenced from the same sample in a study of tissue T cells after allogeneic stem cell transplantation. TCRdb keeps only in-frame clones here, not all; method: immunoSEQ multiplex PCR. Among about 48,000 clones, around 70% were seen once, and the ten largest hold roughly 0.5%. Material: sorted cells pooled from one or two spleens. The receptors here all came from a pool of C57BL/6 mice in good health.

To note about this clone: Gene names are mouse gene names. Sequencing ends 1 residue short of the CDR3 end; the germline J gene provides the rest. The chain employs TRBV2 and TRBJ2-5, with 11 positions matching TRBD2. Germline V lookup: CDR1 LGHNA, CDR2 YSYQKL. The length of the CDR3 is 16 residues. The ends lost 4 bases at V and 6 bases at J; junction bases unmatched: 9. The CDR3 here is CASSLGLGGPRDTQYF. CDR3 bases read: TGTGCCAGCAGCCTCGGACTGGGGGGCCCTCGGGACACCCAGTAC.

To note about this clone: Germline and genes here are mouse. The DNA ends 1 residue before the CDR3 does, and the rest of the CDR3 is filled in from the germline J gene. The gene calls are TRBV14 and TRBJ2-1; tentative D call: TRBD1 (6 bases). CDR1 is SGHDT and CDR2 is FRDEAV in the germline V gene. Trimming removed 2 bases from V and 4 bases from J, with 10 bases in between. The CDR3 has 14 residues. CDR3 DNA, as far as it was read: TGTGCCAGCAGTTTGGGGACATCTTATGCTGAGCAGTTC. Translated, it gives CASSLGTSYAEQF. The whole CDR3 region reads CASSLGTSYAEQFF.

Comment on this clone: Mouse germline and gene names are used. The read falls 1 residue short of the CDR3 end, and the missing part is taken from the germline J gene. This chain connects TRBV20 to TRBJ1-2; unclear D gene. The CDR3 loop spans 12 amino acids. Trimming stripped 6 bases from V and 0 bases from J, with 8 bases between. CDR1 GFQATS and CDR2 STVNSAI come from the germline V gene. The part of the CDR3 DNA that was read is TGTGGTGCCAAGGTCGCAAACTCCGACTACACC. Translating gives CGAKVANSDYT. The CDR3, in full, reads CGAKVANSDYTF.

As to this clone: Genes and germline are mouse. Coverage ceases 1 residue before the CDR3 finishes, and the germline J gene fills in the end. The rearrangement links TRBV15 to TRBJ1-1; 7 bases are shared with TRBD1. Germline V gene data show CDR1 as SGHND and CDR2 as FRSKSL. V lost 0 bases, J lost 5 bases, and 6 bases stayed unmatched. The CDR3 is 15 amino acids. The CDR3 loop reads CASSLALGDRTEVFF. The part of the CDR3 DNA that was read is TGTGCCAGCAGTTTAGCGCTAGGGGACAGAACAGAAGTCTTC. Combining the CDR3 with reference TRBV15 and TRBJ1-1 gives the whole variable domain DAGVTQTPRHEVAEKGQTIILKCEPVSGHNDLFWYRQTKIQGLELLSYFRSKSLMEDGGAFKDRFKAEMLNSSFSTLKIQPTEPKDSAVYLCASSLALGDRTEVFFGKGTRLTVV.

To note about this clone: Genes and germline come from the mouse. Read coverage stops 1 residue before the CDR3 terminus; the germline J gene supplies the remainder. The gene calls are TRBV29 and TRBJ1-6, with D unresolved. TRBJ1-6 falls under the ORF class, with uncertain function. V was cut by 1 base and J by 5 bases, with 3 bases left in between. CDR1 is MSHET and CDR2 is SYDVDS in the germline V gene. The CDR3 runs to 13 residues. Incomplete CDR3 DNA: TGTGCTAGCAGTTTATACAATAATTCGCCCCTCTAC. As protein: CASSLYNNSPLY. The full CDR3 protein reads CASSLYNNSPLYF.

In regard to this clone: Gene names are mouse gene names. Coverage ceases 1 residue before the CDR3 finishes, and the germline J gene fills in the end. V and J are TRBV13-3 and TRBJ1-1; possible D gene TRBD1, 6 bases. With 3 bases removed from V and 4 bases from J, the gap between germline ends came to 13 bases. The CDR3 has 14 amino acids. CDR1 is NNHDY and CDR2 is SYVADS in the germline V gene. CDR3 sequence: CASSATGRGTEVFF. The CDR3 bases that were read are TGTGCCAGCAGTGCTACAGGGAGGGGCACAGAAGTCTTC.

In its sample, this clone was seen a few times. Gene names denote mouse genes. The sequence runs out 1 residue before the end of the CDR3; the remainder is reconstructed from the germline J gene. The chain combines TRBV31 with TRBJ2-7; 11 positions match TRBD2. In germline, CDR1 is GKSSPN, CDR2 SITVG. With V trimmed by 1 base and J by 5 bases, 1 base remained unmatched. The CDR3 spans 13 residues. The CDR3 bases that were read are TGTGCCTGGAGTCCGGGACTGGGGGATGAACAGTAC. This encodes CAWSPGLGDEQY. The complete CDR3 sequence is CAWSPGLGDEQYF. Full variable domain (outside the CDR3, taken from reference TRBV31 and TRBJ2-7): AQTIHQWPVAEIKAVGSPLSLGCTIKGKSSPNLYWYWQATGGTLQQLFYSITVGQVESVVQLNLSASRPKDDQFILSTEKLLLSHSGFYLCAWSPGLGDEQYFGPGTRLTVL.

This clone was seen a few times. Mouse names are used for the genes. The read ends 1 residue before the CDR3 terminus; that terminus is restored from the germline J gene. This rearrangement joins TRBV3 to TRBJ2-1, with TRBD2 identical over 9 bases. This CDR3 has 15 residues. V lost 1 base, J lost 2 bases, and 0 bases stayed unmatched. CDR1 and CDR2 (germline): SNHLY, FYNGKV (reference sequence). Partial CDR3 DNA: TGTGCCAGCAGCTTAGACTGGGGGGACTATGCTGAGCAGTTC. This sequence encodes CASSLDWGDYAEQF. From start to end, the CDR3 is CASSLDWGDYAEQFF.

Worth noting for this clone: Mouse gene names apply. The sequenced fragment ends 1 residue before the CDR3 boundary, so the rest is inferred from the germline J gene. This chain connects TRBV31 to TRBJ2-2, with 9 bases that match TRBD2. The ends lost 4 bases at V and 1 base at J; junction bases unmatched: 4. The CDR3 contains 15 residues. Germline lookup yields CDR1 GKSSPN and CDR2 SITVG. CDR3 bases read: TGTGCCTGGACAAAGACTGGGGGAAACACCGGGCAGCTCTAC. This translates into CAWTKTGGNTGQLY. The whole CDR3 protein is CAWTKTGGNTGQLYF.

Remarks on this clone: The gene symbols are mouse symbols. The read terminates 1 residue ahead of where the CDR3 ends, so the germline J gene completes it. This chain uses TRBV31 with TRBJ1-4, with D tentatively TRBD1 (6 bases). V shed 0 bases and J shed 3 bases, with 8 bases lying between them. This CDR3 has 14 residues. CDR1 and CDR2 (germline): GKSSPN, SITVG. Here the CDR3 reads CAWSLRGTNERLFF. Partial CDR3 DNA: TGTGCCTGGAGTCTGAGGGGGACCAACGAAAGATTATTT.

This clone was seen a single time. Gene names and germline match the mouse. The read stops 1 residue short of the end of the CDR3; the missing end is completed from the germline J gene. The chain couples TRBV24 to TRBJ1-6, with 8 positions matching TRBD1. TRBJ1-6 is designated an ORF whose function remains uncertain. V lost 6 bases and J lost 0; bases outside the gene matches: 4. Germline V lookup: CDR1 KGHTA, CDR2 FRNEEI. The CDR3 is 16 residues long. CDR3 DNA, as far as it was read: TGTGCCAGCAGAGGACAGGGCCCTTCCTATAATTCGCCCCTCTAC. It yields the protein CASRGQGPSYNSPLY. The whole CDR3 protein reads CASRGQGPSYNSPLYF.

Comment on this clone: Mouse names are used for the genes. The read is 1 residue too short to cover the CDR3 end, so that end is filled in from the germline J gene. The chain recombines TRBV15 with TRBJ1-4; 8 bases line up with TRBD1. V lost 7 bases and J lost 0; bases outside the gene matches: 4. CDR1 is SGHND and CDR2 is FRSKSL in the germline V gene. The CDR3 has 15 residues. The CDR3 spells CASNGTGVSNERLFF. The part of the CDR3 DNA that was read is TGTGCCAGCAACGGGACAGGAGTTTCCAACGAAAGATTATTT.

This clone is a singleton in its sample. Gene labels here are mouse ones. The read gets to within 1 residue of the CDR3 end, and the germline J gene fills in the rest. This sequence joins TRBV19 and TRBJ2-2; 13 bases map to TRBD2. The germline CDR1 and CDR2 sequences are FNHDT and SITEND (reference sequence). V lost 4 bases to trimming and J lost 0 bases; unmatched junction nucleotides: 3. The CDR3 sequence is 17 residues long. The sequenced part of the CDR3 DNA is TGTGCCAGCAGTTGGGACTGGGGGGGTCCAAACACCGGGCAGCTCTAC. Encoded protein: CASSWDWGGPNTGQLY. The whole CDR3 is CASSWDWGGPNTGQLYF.

Concerning this clone: Genes here carry mouse names. The CDR3 extends 1 residue past the end of the read, so its final part is completed from the germline J gene. The J gene is TRBJ2-3, the V gene TRBV13-1, with 11 bases matching TRBD2. From germline, CDR1 is NSHNY and CDR2 SYGAGN. V trimming: 6 bases; J trimming: 0 bases; junction bases outside the gene matches: 6. This CDR3 is built from 16 residues. CDR3 sequence reads: CASTPGLGDSAETLYF. The CDR3 bases that were read are TGTGCCAGCACTCCGGGACTGGGGGACAGTGCAGAAACGCTGTAT.

As regards this clone: The gene symbols are mouse symbols. The CDR3 is cut off 1 residue early in the read; its end comes from the germline J gene. The chain carries TRBV17 and TRBJ2-1; 8 positions agree with TRBD2. The CDR3 runs 15 residues. Trimming cost V 3 bases and J 3 bases; bases outside gene matches: 4. Germline V gene data show CDR1 as MNHDT and CDR2 as YYDKIL. The DNA read from the CDR3 is TGTGCTAGCAGTAGTCGGGGGGGGGCCTATGCTGAGCAGTTC. Translating gives CASSSRGGAYAEQF. The full CDR3 protein reads CASSSRGGAYAEQFF.

On this clone: Mouse gene names apply. The read ends 1 residue shy of where the CDR3 ends; the end is completed using the germline J gene. The chain is built from TRBV31 and TRBJ2-1; D is undetermined. Looked up from germline, CDR1 is GKSSPN and CDR2 is SITVG. V dropped 2 bases and J dropped 1 base, with 6 bases sitting between them. The CDR3 covers 13 residues. CDR3 DNA, as far as it was read: TGTGCCTGGAGTTCAGAGAACTATGCTGAGCAGTTC. This encodes CAWSSENYAEQF. The entire CDR3 sequence reads CAWSSENYAEQFF.

A remark on this clone: Gene names denote mouse genes. The CDR3 goes on 1 residue after the read ends, and that part is filled in from the germline J gene. The chain is built from TRBV13-2 and TRBJ1-1; TRBD1 matches at 11 bases. Germline trimming cut 0 bases from V and 3 bases from J; bases unmatched to any gene: 7. Germline V gene sequence: CDR1 NNHNN, CDR2 SYGAGS (reference sequence). The CDR3 length is 17 residues. This chain's CDR3 is CASGDDPWTGGDTEVFF. The covered CDR3 bases are TGTGCCAGCGGTGATGACCCTTGGACAGGGGGCGACACAGAAGTCTTC.

Note on this clone: Any gene name here is a mouse gene name. The read halts 1 residue ahead of the CDR3 end, with the missing end drawn from the germline J gene. The genes are TRBV14 and TRBJ2-5, with D unresolved. CDR1 is SGHDT and CDR2 is FRDEAV in the germline V gene. The CDR3 has 13 amino acids. V was cut by 2 bases and J by 6 bases, with 10 bases left in between. The chain's CDR3 is CASSLVLRDTQYF. CDR3 bases read: TGTGCCAGCAGTTTGGTCCTTAGGGACACCCAGTAC.

A note on this clone: The gene names given are mouse names. The read falls 1 residue short of the CDR3 end, and the missing part is taken from the germline J gene. The V call is TRBV16, the J call TRBJ2-7; D is uncertain. The germline V and J ends were trimmed by 0 bases and 0 bases, with 9 bases remaining between them. Germline-derived CDR1 and CDR2 are SGHSA and FRNQAP. The CDR3 is 15 residues long. Partial CDR3 DNA: TGTGCAAGCAGCTTAGATCCGGGGAGCTCCTATGAACAGTAC. Protein sequence: CASSLDPGSSYEQY. Given in full, the CDR3 is CASSLDPGSSYEQYF.

In this sample, this clone turned up once. The genes are named according to mouse. The read ends 1 residue shy of where the CDR3 ends; the end is completed using the germline J gene. This chain uses TRBV30 with TRBJ2-5, with D possibly TRBD1 on 5 matching bases. This CDR3 comprises 13 residues. Trimming removed 1 base at V and 3 bases at J, with 8 bases between. Germline CDR1 is SQVVS and CDR2 is ANEGSEA. The CDR3 here is CSSRGTIQDTQYF. The CDR3 bases that were read are TGTAGTTCTAGAGGGACAATTCAAGACACCCAGTAC.

Comments on this clone: All gene names here are mouse names. The DNA ends 1 residue before the CDR3 does, and the rest of the CDR3 is filled in from the germline J gene. This chain uses TRBV26 with TRBJ2-3; D possibly corresponds to TRBD1 (5 bases). V lost 1 base and J 0 bases, leaving 8 bases between the germline ends. The CDR3 consists of 15 residues. Germline V gives CDR1 KGHPV, CDR2 FQNQEV (reference sequence). CDR3 DNA, as far as it was read: TGTGCCAGCAGTCTGTTCAGGGCTAGTGCAGAAACGCTGTAT. It is translated as CASSLFRASAETLY. The entire CDR3 sequence reads CASSLFRASAETLYF.